The source of this TCR beta chain is a study of cytomegalovirus exposure and HLA in healthy donors. This clone was recorded a few times. Its specificity is not known. Study-wide points: In a later analysis, the majority of CMV-associated beta chains seemingly showed HLA restriction.

J was trimmed by 4 bases and V by 6 bases; bases with no gene match: 6. Germline V gene lookup returns CDR1 LGHNA and CDR2 YNFKEQ. This CDR3 contains 14 residues. The PCR was carried out with 60 Vbeta primers and 13 Jbeta primers. Only in-frame clones appear in the TCRdb table, and some are missing; sequencing was by immunoSEQ multiplex PCR. The repertoire holds just under 95,000 clones, with roughly 81% as singletons. This TCR came from a woman between 18 and 29 years old in good health and CMV-seropositive. Sequencing used PBMCs. The rearrangement uses TRBV4-2 and TRBJ1-1; the match to TRBD1 covers 9 bases. CDR3 loop: CASRRTGGITEAFF. The CDR3 region has the DNA TGTGCCAGCAGACGTACAGGGGGCATCACTGAAGCTTTCTTT.